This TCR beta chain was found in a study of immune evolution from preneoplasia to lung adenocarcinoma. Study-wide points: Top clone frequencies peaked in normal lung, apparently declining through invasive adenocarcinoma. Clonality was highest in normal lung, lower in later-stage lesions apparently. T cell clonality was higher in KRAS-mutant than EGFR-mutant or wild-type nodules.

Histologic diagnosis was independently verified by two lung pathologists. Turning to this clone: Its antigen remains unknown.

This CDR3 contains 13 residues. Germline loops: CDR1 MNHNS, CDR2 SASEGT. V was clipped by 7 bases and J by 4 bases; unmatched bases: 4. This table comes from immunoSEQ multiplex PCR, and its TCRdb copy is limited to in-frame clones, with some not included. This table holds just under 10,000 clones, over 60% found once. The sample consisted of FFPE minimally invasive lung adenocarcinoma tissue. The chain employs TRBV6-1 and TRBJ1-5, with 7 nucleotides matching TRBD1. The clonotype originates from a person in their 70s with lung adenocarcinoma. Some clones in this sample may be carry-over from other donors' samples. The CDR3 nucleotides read TGTGCCAGCAACCGGGACAGAAATCAGCCCCAGCATTTT. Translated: CASNRDRNQPQHF.